A single sample is the source of the 22 T cell receptor beta chains below, sequenced in a study of cytomegalovirus exposure and HLA in healthy donors. The PCR made use of 60 Vbeta and 13 Jbeta primers. Measured with immunoSEQ multiplex PCR; TCRdb has only the in-frame clones, and not every one. The repertoire includes 150,000 or so clones, around 73% of them detected once, and around 1.6% sits in the top ten. Sequencing used PBMCs. Receptor source: a woman aged 18-29 years in good health and CMV-seronegative.

The genes are TRBV5-8 and TRBJ2-7, with D perhaps matching TRBD1 (5 bases). Germline V lookup: CDR1 SGHTS, CDR2 YDEGEE. V was pared by 10 bases and J by 3 bases, with 14 bases between. The CDR3 length is 12 residues. CDR3 bases: TGTGCCGCAGGACACCACCTCTACGAGCAGTACGTC. Translating it yields CAAGHHLYEQYV.

This clone appeared once. The chain recombines TRBV7-3 with TRBJ1-2; 7 bases are shared with TRBD1. Trimming removed 5 bases from V and 1 base from J; junction bases left unmatched: 7. Germline CDR1 and CDR2: SGHTA and FQGTGA. CDR3 size: 15 residues. The CDR3 reads CASSLGAGGNYGYTF. CDR3 nucleotides: TGTGCCAGCAGCCTTGGGGCAGGGGGTAACTATGGCTACACCTTC.

CDR3 in DNA: TGCGCCAGCAGCCAGGACAACCCGGCTAGCGGGAGGTACAATGAGCAGTTCTTC. As protein: CASSQDNPASGRYNEQFF. The chain links TRBV4-3 to TRBJ2-1; 11 bases map to TRBD2. V lost 3 bases, J lost 4 bases, and 11 bases stayed unmatched. The CDR3 totals 18 residues. Germline V gives CDR1 LGHNA, CDR2 YSLEER.

Regarding this clone: Additional DNA sequences in this sample encode the identical CDR3. This chain connects TRBV15 to TRBJ1-4; D call uncertain. Trimming stripped 0 bases from V and 5 bases from J, with 22 bases between. Germline loops: CDR1 LNHNV, CDR2 YYDKDF (reference sequence). There are 19 residues in the CDR3. CDR3 residues: CATSRESPSSSGGNEKLFF. The CDR3 DNA is TGTGCCACCAGCAGAGAATCCCCGTCGTCGTCGGGAGGCAATGAAAAACTGTTTTTT. Filled out from reference TRBV15 and TRBJ1-4, the complete variable domain reads DAMVIQNPRYQVTQFGKPVTLSCSQTLNHNVMYWYQQKSSQAPKLLFHYYDKDFNNEADTPDNFQSRRPNTSFCFLDIRSPGLGDTAMYLCATSRESPSSSGGNEKLFFGSGTQLSVL.

The genes are TRBV5-6 and TRBJ1-1; D is possibly TRBD1 (5 bases). This CDR3 region has 13 residues. Germline V gives CDR1 SGHDT, CDR2 YYEEEE. Trimming removed 0 bases at V and 3 bases at J, with 6 bases between. CDR3 sequence: CASSLGQYTEAFF. CDR3 DNA sequence: TGTGCCAGCAGCTTGGGACAGTACACTGAAGCTTTCTTT.

This clone appeared a few times. This chain links TRBV5-4 with TRBJ2-7, with 11 positions matching TRBD2. CDR3 length equals 15 residues. Trimming at V came to 4 bases and at J to 7 bases, leaving 10 bases not matched to a gene. The V gene's germline CDR1 is SGHNT and CDR2 YYREEE (reference sequence). The CDR3 is CASSAGLAGRGEQYF. The DNA for the CDR3 is TGTGCCAGCAGCGCCGGACTAGCGGGCCGCGGGGAGCAGTACTTC.

This chain uses TRBV6-1 with TRBJ1-2; D might be TRBD1 (6 bases). CDR1 MNHNS and CDR2 SASEGT come from the germline V gene. This CDR3 spans 14 amino acids. With 3 bases removed from V and 7 bases from J, the gap between germline ends came to 15 bases. The CDR3 is CASSDHNRDIGYTF. CDR3 coding DNA: TGTGCCAGCAGTGATCATAACAGGGACATTGGCTACACCTTC.

The chain combines TRBV21-1 with TRBJ2-7; the table calls TRBD2, which could not be checked here. TRBV21-1 is flagged as a pseudogene. This CDR3 is 16 amino acids long. The CDR3 is CASSKWGLPCSYEQYF. The CDR3 DNA reads TGTGCCAGCAGCAAATGGGGACTCCCATGCTCCTACGAGCAGTACTTC.

V usage is TRBV29-1 and J usage is TRBJ2-5; D not certain. V lost 6 bases and J lost 2, with 16 bases in between. Germline V gene sequence: CDR1 SQVTM, CDR2 ANQGSEA. This CDR3 contains 14 residues. As DNA, the CDR3 is TGCAGCGTCCAAGAGGAACGTTGGCAAGAGACCCAGTACTTC. Amino acids: CSVQEERWQETQYF.

DNA for the CDR3: TGTGCCAGCAGTACGGGACTTTACGAGCAGTACTTC. Translated: CASSTGLYEQYF. J is TRBJ2-7 and V is TRBV28; D might be TRBD2 (6 bases). CDR3 length: 12 amino acids. The germline gives CDR1 MDHEN, CDR2 SYDVKM. V gave up 5 bases and J gave up 4 bases, with 9 bases separating them.

The V gene is TRBV19, the J gene TRBJ2-2; 7 bases align to TRBD1. Trimming removed 5 bases from V and 6 bases from J; junction bases left unmatched: 3. The CDR3 contains 13 residues. Germline V lookup: CDR1 LNHDA, CDR2 SQIVND (reference sequence). The CDR3 DNA reads as TGTGCCAGTAGTTTTCAGGGGGCCGGGGAGCTGTTTTTT. Its protein is CASSFQGAGELFF. The variable domain in full, with the rest retrieved from reference TRBV19 and TRBJ2-2, is DGGITQSPKYLFRKEGQNVTLSCEQNLNHDAMYWYRQDPGQGLRLIYYSQIVNDFQKGDIAEGYSVSREKKESFPLTVTSAQKNPTAFYLCASSFQGAGELFFGEGSRLTVL.

This chain uses TRBV4-3 with TRBJ2-3; D unresolved. V was trimmed by 4 bases and J by 6 bases, leaving 8 bases between them. Germline assignment: CDR1 LGHNA and CDR2 YSLEER. CDR3 size: 12 residues. CDR3 amino acids: CASSLNRDTQYF. CDR3 in DNA: TGCGCCAGCAGCCTAAACCGGGATACGCAGTATTTT.

This chain connects TRBV19 to TRBJ2-5, with TRBD2 as a possible D gene (7 bases). The DNA end is a closer match to TRBJ2-7, so the J assignment may be wrong. Germline V gene lookup returns CDR1 LNHDA and CDR2 SQIVND (reference sequence). The CDR3 is 14 residues long. CDR3 in amino acids: CASSTSGGAYEQYF. CDR3 sequence (DNA): TGTGCCAGTAGTACTTCGGGGGGCGCCTACGAGCAGTACTTC.

The V call is TRBV7-3, the J call TRBJ2-7, with TRBD1 identical over 9 bases. V trimming: 3 bases; J trimming: 4 bases; junction bases outside the gene matches: 4. The CDR3 is made up of 14 amino acids. Germline CDR1 SGHTA, CDR2 FQGTGA. The CDR3 sequence is CASSLGQGLYEQYF. The CDR3 DNA is TGTGCCAGCAGCTTGGGACAGGGACTTTACGAGCAGTACTTC.

The count of this clone is one. The chain couples TRBV27 to TRBJ2-1, with a possible D match to TRBD1 (6 bases). V was pared by 3 bases and J by 7 bases, with 10 bases between. The CDR3 length is 13 residues. Germline CDR1 reads MNHEY; CDR2 reads SMNVEV (reference sequence). The CDR3 here is CASSFQGKNEQFF. CDR3 bases: TGTGCCAGCAGTTTTCAGGGGAAGAATGAGCAGTTCTTC.

J is TRBJ1-6 and V is TRBV4-3; 9 nucleotides align to TRBD1. Germline CDR1 reads LGHNA; CDR2 reads YSLEER. The CDR3 has 14 amino acids. V dropped 5 bases and J dropped 6; count of bases not matched to a gene: 2. CDR3 sequence: CASSLTGGNSPLHF. CDR3 DNA: TGCGCCAGCAGCTTGACAGGGGGTAATTCACCCCTCCACTTT.

As regards this clone: Different DNA sequences within this sample yield the same CDR3. This chain links TRBV28 with TRBJ2-7; TRBD1 matches 9 bases. The CDR3 loop spans 13 amino acids. Germline CDR1 reads MDHEN; CDR2 reads SYDVKM. Trimming at V came to 6 bases and at J to 4 bases, leaving 4 bases not matched to a gene. The CDR3, as DNA: TGTGCCAGCAGGGGGACAGGGTATTACGAGCAGTACTTC. This codes for CASRGTGYYEQYF.

The chain carries TRBV11-2 and TRBJ2-2, with 11 nucleotides matching TRBD2. The CDR3 runs to 15 residues. Per the germline V gene, CDR1 is SGHAT and CDR2 is FQNNGV. V was clipped by 3 bases and J by 4 bases; unmatched bases: 1. This CDR3 is CASSLTSGTTGELFF. CDR3 DNA sequence: TGTGCCAGCAGCTTGACTAGCGGGACCACCGGGGAGCTGTTTTTT.

The chain combines TRBV29-1 with TRBJ1-1; TRBD1 is a possible D gene (6 bases). Trimming removed 7 bases from V and 2 bases from J, with 11 bases in between. The CDR3 loop spans 12 amino acids. Germline V lookup: CDR1 SQVTM, CDR2 ANQGSEA. DNA for the CDR3: TGCAGCGCAGGGACACCAAACACTGAAGCTTTCTTT. Its translation: CSAGTPNTEAFF.

V gene TRBV2 combines with J gene TRBJ1-4, with TRBD1 as a possible D gene (5 bases). Trimming stripped 11 bases from V and 7 bases from J, with 11 bases between. The CDR3 has 11 amino acids. The V gene's germline CDR1 is SNHLY and CDR2 FYNNEI. The CDR3 reads CAGAGFEKLFF. The CDR3 nucleotides are TGTGCCGGGGCAGGGTTTGAAAAACTGTTTTTT.

The CDR3 protein is CASRREGLGNEQFF. Here the CDR3 DNA reads TGTGCCAGCAGGCGGGAGGGCCTTGGCAATGAGCAGTTCTTC. The chain has TRBV6-1 and TRBJ2-1; 9 positions agree with TRBD2. Germline loops: CDR1 MNHNS, CDR2 SASEGT. The ends lost 6 bases at V and 6 bases at J; junction bases unmatched: 6. The CDR3 extends over 14 amino acids.

The chain recombines TRBV9 with TRBJ1-2, with D hard to call. Trimming pared 4 bases from V and 0 bases from J, leaving 4 bases between. The length of the CDR3 is 12 residues. CDR1 is SGDLS and CDR2 is YYNGEE in the germline V gene. The CDR3 coding sequence is TGTGCCAGCAGCACGGCTAACTATGGCTACACCTTC. Its protein is CASSTANYGYTF.